Included here is one T cell receptor beta chain sequence, with context. A few counts support this clonotype. It lacks a known antigen. No base quality values were provided; no much bigger clone lies one nucleotide off. This entry is derived from a study of blood T cells in healthy people across ages (dated by TCRdb to between 2014 and 2016). Turning to the overall study: Template switching captured roughly one uniquely barcoded TCR beta cDNA molecule per two T cells in model experiments. Using the same blood draw, the study looked at two additional independent replicas of 1 million unique cDNA reads for two donors, one aged 18 to 30 and the other aged 80 or older. To track age-related changes in TCR beta repertoire diversity, the study relied on deep sequencing normalized with unique cDNA molecular identifiers. Donors of different ages were randomly distributed across sequencing lanes to avoid experimental bias. Donors were grouped into four age groups: young (average approximately 16 years), middle-aged (less than 40), aged (approximately 58) and long-lived (just over 80).

Findings and caveats that apply to the study as a whole: The percentage of naive T cells measured by flow cytometry correlated strongly with observed TCR beta diversity. Compared with the aged group, more naive CD4+ T cells, fewer expanded clones and increased TCR diversity were shown by the long-lived group, suggesting age selection. The CMV infection status of donors was not known, potentially confounding age-related changes in expanded clonotypes. Estimates of total diversity based on one million sequenced T cells were considered lower bounds and underestimates. As age increased, observed TCR beta diversity per million T cells dropped in a roughly linear way, and a significant reduction was already evident by age about 40. Bulk unsorted PBMC profiling prevented conclusive comparison of naive and antigen-experienced compartments.

The donors were 40 or so Caucasian individuals from Russia, aged 6 to 90 years, who were systemically healthy. Each donor gave around 9.5 milliliters of peripheral blood, collected into EDTA-treated Vacutainer tubes. Ficoll-Paque density-gradient centrifugation was used to isolate PBMCs, with at least 6.5 million obtained per sample. Trizol reagent was used to extract total RNA from PBMCs, with at least 5.5 micrograms per sample. Naive CD45RAhigh/CD27high T cell percentages were measured by flow cytometry on a PBMC aliquot from every donor. CDR1 is given as LNHNV and CDR2 as YYDKDF, both from the germline V gene (reference sequence). V is pared back by 0 bases and J by 4 bases, with 7 bases lying between the germline termini. Taken from cysteine to phenylalanine, the CDR3 has 13 residues. The entry retains the CDR3 DNA only, 39 bases that are in frame from base 1. The library was obtained by 5' RACE. The sequencer was an Illumina HiSeq 2500. A second PCR of 7 to 11 cycles was run with a J-beta primer mix and a sample-barcoded 5' primer. Each TCR beta cDNA molecule received a unique molecular identifier from a template-switch 5' adaptor carrying 12 random nucleotides. At least 2.5 million CDR3-containing paired-end reads were obtained from each sample. First-strand cDNA synthesis was performed from all RNA using the Mint cDNA synthesis kit, with priming by a TRBC-specific oligonucleotide. Following uracil-DNA glycosylase treatment, all cDNA underwent a first 18-cycle PCR with the universal primers M1SS and BC2_uni_R. The paper's processing steps were these. For normalization, 1 million high-quality reads, each with a distinct molecular identifier, were randomly selected from each sample. Instead of being binned into consensus sequences, reads that shared molecular identifiers were thrown out. MiTCR, set to a Q25 quality threshold and the strictest error-elimination algorithm, was used for CDR3 identification, clonotype clustering and error correction. A nonparametric unseen species model using Euler transformation provided a lower-bound estimate of total TCR beta diversity. The public reads were quality trimmed at Q25 with fastp and then assembled into clones with MiXCR by TCRdb, keeping productive beta chains. Rows with a matching CDR3 protein are joined into one entry that keeps the most common DNA and genes. For this entry, the V and J calls and clone size follow TCRdb and not the study's own pipeline. The table for this sample lists fewer than 1,000,000 distinct CDR3 sequences; 40% to 50% of them were counted only once. The ten most abundant clones make up roughly 19% of the sample.

Source material: blood. This receptor was obtained from a man between 60 and 75 years old in good health. The chain links TRBV15 with TRBJ2-7; no D gene is confidently identified. The bases read TGTGCCACCAGCAGAGATCGAATATACGAGCAGTACTTC. This codes for CATSRDRIYEQYF.